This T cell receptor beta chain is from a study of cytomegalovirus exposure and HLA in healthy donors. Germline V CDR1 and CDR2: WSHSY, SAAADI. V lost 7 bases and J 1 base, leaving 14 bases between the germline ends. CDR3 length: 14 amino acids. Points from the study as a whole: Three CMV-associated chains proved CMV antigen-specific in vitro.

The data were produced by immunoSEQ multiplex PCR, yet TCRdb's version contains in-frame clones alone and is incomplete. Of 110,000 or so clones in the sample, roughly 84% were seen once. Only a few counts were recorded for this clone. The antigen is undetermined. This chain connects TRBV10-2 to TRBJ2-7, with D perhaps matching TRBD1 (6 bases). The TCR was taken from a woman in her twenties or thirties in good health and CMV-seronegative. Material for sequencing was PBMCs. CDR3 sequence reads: CASTGQKVSYEQYF. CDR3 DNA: TGCGCCAGCACCGGACAGAAGGTATCCTACGAGCAGTACTTC.